The 26 T cell receptor beta chains in this list originate from one sample, sequenced in a study of blood T cell repertoires in COVID-19. This table comes from immunoSEQ multiplex PCR, and its TCRdb copy is limited to in-frame clones, with some not included. The sample lists around 250,000 clones; over 75% were seen once. The sequencing input was PBMCs or T cells enriched from blood (not recorded which). The receptor set was obtained from a woman aged 40 to 55 who had been exposed to COVID-19.

V and J are TRBV6-6 and TRBJ1-1; D perhaps matches TRBD1 (6 bases). V was shortened by 6 bases and J by 3 bases, with 17 bases between the two germline ends. The V gene's germline CDR1 is MNHNY and CDR2 SVGAGI (reference sequence). CDR3 length: 15 residues. The DNA of the CDR3 is TGTGCCAGCAGAGAACAGGGATTTGGTGACACTGAAGCTTTCTTT. This encodes CASREQGFGDTEAFF.

Comments on this clone: Compared with germline, one end of the junction differs, possibly owing to a read error. V is TRBV6-1 and J is TRBJ1-2; possibly TRBD1 for D (6 bases). CDR1 and CDR2 (germline): MNHNS, SASEGT. This CDR3 has 12 amino acids. The CDR3 protein is CASSDTGYVYTF. The CDR3 nucleotides read TGTGCCAGCAGTGACACAGGGTATGTCTACACCTTC.

The chain couples TRBV7-8 to TRBJ1-5, with 11 bases lining up with TRBD1. The CDR3 is 17 residues long. The V and J ends lost 2 bases and 3 bases, in that order; junction bases with no gene match: 6. Germline assignment: CDR1 SGHVS and CDR2 FQNEAQ. The CDR3 DNA follows: TGTGCCAGCAGCTTACTCAGAGGACAGGGGGCCAATCAGCCCCAGCATTTT. This gives the protein CASSLLRGQGANQPQHF.

The genes are TRBV5-8 and TRBJ1-3, with D possibly TRBD1 on 5 matching bases. Trimming took 2 bases from V and 0 from J, leaving 9 bases between them. The CDR3 is made up of 15 amino acids. Germline CDR1 and CDR2: SGHTS and YDEGEE. CDR3 residues: CASSFQGTSGNTIYF. For the CDR3, the DNA is TGTGCCAGCAGCTTTCAGGGTACCTCTGGAAACACCATATATTTT.

This clone was observed a few times. V and J are TRBV19 and TRBJ2-1, with a weak D call TRBD1 (5 bases). The V end lost 0 bases, the J end lost 7 bases, and 13 bases lay between the germline ends. CDR3 size: 15 residues. Germline values: CDR1 LNHDA, CDR2 SQIVND (reference sequence). The CDR3 DNA reads as TGTGCCAGTAGTATAGATTCAGGGCAGGGAAATGAGCAGTTCTTC. Protein: CASSIDSGQGNEQFF.

The rearrangement uses TRBV4-1 and TRBJ2-1; 9 positions match TRBD2. The CDR3 length is 13 residues. Germline values: CDR1 MGHRA, CDR2 YSYEKL. The junction had 8 bases not matched to a gene; V was cut back by 2 bases and J by 15 bases. In DNA form, the CDR3 reads TGCGCCAGCAGCCAACTACTAGCGGGCTTTCGGTTCTTC. This gives the protein CASSQLLAGFRFF.

The gene calls are TRBV28 and TRBJ2-7; D not certain. Trimming took 4 bases from V and 5 from J, leaving 15 bases between them. Per germline, CDR1 MDHEN and CDR2 SYDVKM. CDR3 length: 14 amino acids. The CDR3 here is CASSSPLELHEQYV. The DNA of the CDR3 is TGTGCCAGCAGTTCTCCTCTTGAGCTACACGAGCAGTACGTC.

The chain employs TRBV19 and TRBJ2-3, with 7 bases that match TRBD1. The CDR3 is 15 residues long. Germline V gene data show CDR1 as LNHDA and CDR2 as SQIVND (reference sequence). The J segment lost 4 bases and the V segment lost 5 bases, leaving 9 bases of the junction unmatched. CDR3 region: CASSDDRALPDTQYF. CDR3 nucleotide sequence: TGTGCCAGTAGTGACGACAGGGCCCTACCAGATACGCAGTATTTT.

The chain combines TRBV5-1 with TRBJ1-1, with TRBD1 matching 8 bases. This CDR3 spans 15 amino acids. V lost 0 bases and J lost 4; bases outside the gene matches: 5. CDR1 SGHRS and CDR2 YFSETQ come from the germline V gene. The CDR3 is CASSLEAGTGTEAFF. In DNA, the CDR3 is TGCGCCAGCAGCTTGGAGGCAGGGACAGGCACTGAAGCTTTCTTT.

This chain joins TRBV2 and TRBJ1-6; a weak D match, TRBD1 (5 bases). The germline V gene encodes CDR1 SNHLY and CDR2 FYNNEI. V was trimmed by 6 bases and J by 4 bases, leaving 13 bases between them. This CDR3 is built from 15 residues. This chain's CDR3 is CASRATVLYNSPLHF. The CDR3 bases are TGTGCCAGCAGGGCGACAGTCCTTTATAATTCACCCCTCCACTTT. Based on the CDR3 plus reference TRBV2 and TRBJ1-6, the full variable domain is EPEVTQTPSHQVTQMGQEVILRCVPISNHLYFYWYRQILGQKVEFLVSFYNNEISEKSEIFDDQFSVERPDGSNFTLKIRSTKLEDSAMYFCASRATVLYNSPLHFGNGTRLTVT.

The rearrangement links TRBV4-3 to TRBJ1-4, with TRBD1 as a possible D gene (6 bases). The V end was cut by 5 bases, the J end by 0 bases, with 19 bases between. Germline CDR1 LGHNA, CDR2 YSLEER. There are 18 residues in the CDR3. The CDR3 bases are TGCGCCAGCAGCAAAGCATTTGGGAGGGGGACAACTAATGAAAAACTGTTTTTT. Its protein product is CASSKAFGRGTTNEKLFF.

The chain combines TRBV4-2 with TRBJ2-1; D might be TRBD1 (5 bases). Trimming took off 0 bases at V and 8 bases at J, with 14 bases between the two ends. Germline CDR1 and CDR2: LGHNA and YNFKEQ. This CDR3 contains 15 residues. The CDR3 is CASSQDEGVGYEQFF. CDR3 DNA: TGTGCCAGCAGCCAAGATGAAGGGGTTGGGTATGAGCAGTTCTTC.

This chain uses TRBV27 with TRBJ2-7; the match to TRBD1 covers 10 bases. The CDR3 runs to 14 residues. J lost 2 bases, V lost 5 bases, and 3 bases had no gene match. Germline V gene data show CDR1 as MNHEY and CDR2 as SMNVEV (reference sequence). CDR3 sequence (DNA): TGTGCCAGCAGTCCGGGACAGGGGCCCTACGAGCAGTACGTC. Protein product: CASSPGQGPYEQYV.

This chain connects TRBV7-8 to TRBJ1-5; D is unclear. The CDR3 is made up of 15 amino acids. Germline V gene lookup returns CDR1 SGHVS and CDR2 FQNEAQ. Trimming cost V 0 bases and J 5 bases, with 11 bases left between them. In DNA, the CDR3 is TGTGCCAGCAGCTTAGCGCGGCAGCCCCATCAGCCCCAGCATTTT. The encoded protein is CASSLARQPHQPQHF.

The chain uses TRBV7-2 and TRBJ2-3, with TRBD2 identical over 14 bases. V shed 6 bases, J shed 5 bases, and the junction held 7 bases outside the gene matches. There are 16 residues in the CDR3. Germline V gives CDR1 SGHTA, CDR2 FQGNSA. DNA of the CDR3: TGTGCCAGCAGACCAGGGACTAGCGGGAGATTAGATACGCAGTATTTT. It specifies CASRPGTSGRLDTQYF.

This chain uses TRBV2 with TRBJ2-7; D is unresolved. This CDR3 contains 15 residues. The V gene's germline CDR1 is SNHLY and CDR2 FYNNEI. V lost 3 bases and J lost 3, with 15 bases in between. This chain's CDR3 is CASSEVVGRIYEQYV. The CDR3 DNA is TGTGCCAGCAGTGAGGTAGTGGGCCGGATCTACGAGCAGTACGTC.

The V call is TRBV19, the J call TRBJ1-5; 7 bases match TRBD1. Germline CDR1 and CDR2: LNHDA and SQIVND (reference sequence). With 9 bases clipped from V and 6 bases from J, the junction kept 5 bases outside the gene matches. This CDR3 region has 12 residues. Here the CDR3 DNA reads TGTGCCAGAGAACAGGGGTGTCAGCCCCAGCATTTT. Amino acid sequence: CAREQGCQPQHF.

The chain employs TRBV6-5 and TRBJ2-6; possible D gene TRBD2, 5 bases. The CDR3 loop spans 15 amino acids. Germline CDR1 and CDR2: MNHEY and SVGAGI. The V end was cut by 6 bases, the J end by 4 bases, with 13 bases between. The CDR3 DNA reads TGTGCCAGCAGCGACCCTAGCTCCGGGGCCAACGTCCTGACTTTC. Amino acid sequence: CASSDPSSGANVLTF.

The chain recombines TRBV5-5 with TRBJ1-1; tentative D call: TRBD1 (5 bases). CDR3 size: 15 residues. Per the germline V gene, CDR1 is SGHKS and CDR2 is YYEKEE (reference sequence). The V and J ends lost 0 bases and 5 bases respectively, with 14 bases between them. CDR3 DNA sequence: TGTGCCAGCAGCTTGGAGAGTCCGGGGGTGACTGAAGCTTTCTTT. It yields the protein CASSLESPGVTEAFF. Combining the CDR3 with reference TRBV5-5 and TRBJ1-1 gives the whole variable domain DAGVTQSPTHLIKTRGQQVTLRCSPISGHKSVSWYQQVLGQGPQFIFQYYEKEERGRGNFPDRFSARQFPNYSSELNVNALLLGDSALYLCASSLESPGVTEAFFGQGTRLTVV.

The chain is built from TRBV3-1 (or the pseudogene TRBV3-2) and TRBJ2-5; no clear D. CDR3 size: 12 residues. The germline CDR1 and CDR2 sequences are LGHDT and YNNKEL (reference sequence). Trimming stripped 0 bases from V and 6 bases from J, with 5 bases between. The CDR3 nucleotides read TGTGCCAGCAGCCAAGACCAGAAGACCCAGTACTTC. Translation gives CASSQDQKTQYF.

The chain links TRBV5-4 to TRBJ1-6; D is undetermined. Trimming shortened V by 2 bases and J by 0 bases, and 12 bases separated the two germline ends. There are 17 residues in the CDR3. Germline V CDR1 and CDR2: SGHNT, YYREEE (reference sequence). In nucleotides, the CDR3 is TGTGCCAGCAGCTTAGAGCCAGGAAGCTCCTATAATTCACCCCTCCACTTT. This sequence encodes CASSLEPGSSYNSPLHF. Full variable domain (missing parts from reference TRBV5-4 and TRBJ1-6): ETGVTQSPTHLIKTRGQQVTLRCSSQSGHNTVSWYQQALGQGPQFIFQYYREEENGRGNFPPRFSGLQFPNYSSELNVNALELDDSALYLCASSLEPGSSYNSPLHFGNGTRLTVT.

This chain links TRBV19 with TRBJ1-2; no reliable D call. The CDR3 loop spans 18 amino acids. The V and J ends lost 6 bases and 0 bases respectively, with 23 bases between them. Germline V lookup: CDR1 LNHDA, CDR2 SQIVND (reference sequence). Here the CDR3 reads CASRRRTLQASTNYGYTF. The CDR3 DNA is TGTGCCAGTAGACGGAGGACCCTTCAAGCTTCGACTAACTATGGCTACACCTTC.

A few counts support this clone. The gene calls are TRBV19 and TRBJ1-4; no definite D call. V was clipped by 2 bases and J by 0 bases, with 4 bases between them. The CDR3 runs to 14 residues. Per the germline V gene, CDR1 is LNHDA and CDR2 is SQIVND (reference sequence). The CDR3 nucleotides read TGTGCCAGTAGTATAACAGCAACTAATGAAAAACTGTTTTTT. As protein: CASSITATNEKLFF.

The V gene is TRBV7-9, the J gene TRBJ2-2, with 7 bases identical to TRBD1. Looked up from germline, CDR1 is SEHNR and CDR2 is FQNEAQ (reference sequence). The length of the CDR3 is 13 residues. CDR3 protein: CVVGTDNTGELFF. The CDR3 DNA follows: TGTGTGGTGGGGACAGATAACACCGGGGAGCTGTTTTTT.

V gene TRBV28 combines with J gene TRBJ2-3; 8 nucleotides align to TRBD2. Germline V gives CDR1 MDHEN, CDR2 SYDVKM. The J segment lost 4 bases and the V segment lost 4 bases, leaving 7 bases of the junction unmatched. This CDR3 spans 15 amino acids. CDR3 in DNA: TGTGCCAGCAGTTCCAGCGGGAGTAAACCAGATACGCAGTATTTT. Protein product: CASSSSGSKPDTQYF.

The chain is built from TRBV30 and TRBJ2-2, with a tentative D call TRBD1 (6 bases). CDR3 length: 16 residues. Per the germline V gene, CDR1 is GTSNPN and CDR2 is SVGIG (reference sequence). The germline V and J ends were trimmed by 2 bases and 0 bases, with 13 bases remaining between them. The CDR3 protein is CAWSLRTVANTGELFF. In DNA form, the CDR3 reads TGTGCCTGGAGTCTTCGGACAGTCGCGAACACCGGGGAGCTGTTTTTT. Full variable domain (outside the CDR3, taken from reference TRBV30 and TRBJ2-2): SQTIHQWPATLVQPVGSPLSLECTVEGTSNPNLYWYRQAAGRGLQLLFYSVGIGQISSEVPQNLSASRPQDRQFILSSKKLLLSDSGFYLCAWSLRTVANTGELFFGEGSRLTVL.